This TCR beta chain is drawn from a study of blood T cell repertoires in COVID-19. Study as a whole: Donors in the United States, Italy and Spain gave samples during acute or convalescent COVID-19. PBMCs, B-cell-depleted T cells, or T cells provided the cDNA or gDNA that made up the material.

Recruits, aged about 18 to 100 years, lived in 24 US areas. Cohorts were assigned according to the clinical history that participants reported. CDR1 is MGHRA, CDR2 YSYEKL, per germline. Between the trimmed V and J ends, which lost 0 bases and 6 bases, there was a span of 12 bases. There are 14 residues in the CDR3. Profiled with immunoSEQ multiplex PCR; TCRdb holds only in-frame clones, not every one. The sample lists fewer than 400,000 clones, around 85% occurring once. The chain employs TRBV4-1 and TRBJ2-7, with D perhaps matching TRBD2 (5 bases). This TCR came from a woman aged 25 to 39 who had been exposed to COVID-19. Sequencing used PBMCs or T cells enriched from blood (not recorded which). The CDR3 DNA follows: TGCGCCAGCAGCCAAGACGAGGGTTCGGGCGAGCAGTACTTC. Protein: CASSQDEGSGEQYF.